This T cell receptor (beta chain) was sequenced in a study of T cells in pancreatic ductal adenocarcinoma. The study, taken as a whole, reports: No significant tumor-blood clonality difference; means were about 0.11 and 0.072. This surgical cohort overrepresents the minority presenting with early-stage disease. Blood had more productive templates and around 8.5-fold more unique clonotypes than tumor. Tumors hold more CD45RO+ effector T cells, which may bias toward lower diversity.

CDR3 size: 13 residues. Germline V gene data show CDR1 as LNHDA and CDR2 as SQIVND (reference sequence). Trimming removed 6 bases at V and 3 bases at J, with 9 bases between. Notes on this clone: Its antigen is not known.

Selected pancreatic ductal adenocarcinoma patients had undergone surgery without neoadjuvant therapy. Repertoires were generated with immunoSEQ multiplex PCR, while TCRdb's copy carries only in-frame clones and drops some. The top ten clones hold roughly 3.1% of a sample with about 98,000 clones, over 90% of them seen once. V gene TRBV19 combines with J gene TRBJ2-1; tentative D call: TRBD1 (6 bases). This TCR came from a human donor with pancreatic ductal adenocarcinoma. Sample: PBMCs. The CDR3 protein is CASRRQDYNEQFF. Here the CDR3 DNA reads TGTGCCAGTAGGAGACAGGACTACAATGAGCAGTTCTTC.